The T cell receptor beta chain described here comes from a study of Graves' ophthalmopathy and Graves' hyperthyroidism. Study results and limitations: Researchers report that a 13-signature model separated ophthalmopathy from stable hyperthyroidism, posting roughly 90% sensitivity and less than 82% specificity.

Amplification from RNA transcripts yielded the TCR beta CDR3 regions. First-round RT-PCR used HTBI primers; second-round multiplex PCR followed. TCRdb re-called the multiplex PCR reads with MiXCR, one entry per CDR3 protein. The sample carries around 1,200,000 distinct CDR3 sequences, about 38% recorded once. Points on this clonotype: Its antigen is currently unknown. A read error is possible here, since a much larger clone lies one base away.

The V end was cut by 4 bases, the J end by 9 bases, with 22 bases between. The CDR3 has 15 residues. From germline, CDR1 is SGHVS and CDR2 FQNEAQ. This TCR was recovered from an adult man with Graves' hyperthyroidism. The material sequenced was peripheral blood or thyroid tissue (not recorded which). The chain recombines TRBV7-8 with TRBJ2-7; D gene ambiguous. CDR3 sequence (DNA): TGTGCCAGCAGCTATACACCGGCCGATCATCCCGGGCAGTACTTC. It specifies CASSYTPADHPGQYF.